What follows is one TCR beta chain and its context. The table came from immunoSEQ multiplex PCR; TCRdb's copy has only in-frame clones and leaves some out. The sample lists some 250,000 clones, approximately 86% occurring once. CDR1 and CDR2 from the germline V gene are SQVTM and ANQGSEA. Unmatched junction bases numbered 11, after V lost 4 bases and J lost 9 bases. The CDR3 runs 13 residues. The data belong to a study of blood T cell repertoires in COVID-19. The chain carries TRBV29-1 and TRBJ1-1; 7 bases agree with TRBD1. This receptor was identified in a woman under 30 with acute or convalescent COVID-19. Sequenced sample: peripheral blood. The CDR3 bases are TGCAGCGTTGTCCCAGGGGGAGACATAAAAGCTTTCTTT. Its translation is CSVVPGGDIKAFF.